This T cell receptor beta chain was sequenced during a study of shared clonotypes between healthy human individuals. About the study: For every donor, three CD4 naive, three CD4 memory, two CD8 naive and one CD8 memory plates were used.

Sequencing used immunoSEQ multiplex PCR; TCRdb keeps in-frame clones, though not all of them. The table records some 380,000 clones, about 97% of them present only once. Comments on this clone: Its specificity is not known.

CD45RO+ cells went into CD8 memory alongside CCR7-negative CD45RA+ TemRA cells. Study-level findings and limits: Shared clonotypes across all four donors exceeded non-shared ones in generation probability. Shared across several donors were roughly 4.7% of the naive CD4 clonotypes.

Germline V gene sequence: CDR1 SNHLY, CDR2 FYNNEI. After removal of 2 bases from V and 13 bases from J, the junction contained 6 bases not matched to a gene. The CDR3 extends over 14 amino acids. The V gene is TRBV2, the J gene TRBJ2-1, with TRBD2 identical over 12 bases. The sample was memory CD8+ T cells sorted from blood. The sample's subset: CD45RO+ cells pooled with CCR7-negative TemRA cells. The clonotype comes from a man aged 30 to 39 in good health. CDR3 nucleotides: TGTGCCAGCAGTGAATGGGCTAGCGGGAGGGATCAGTTCTTC. This encodes CASSEWASGRDQFF.